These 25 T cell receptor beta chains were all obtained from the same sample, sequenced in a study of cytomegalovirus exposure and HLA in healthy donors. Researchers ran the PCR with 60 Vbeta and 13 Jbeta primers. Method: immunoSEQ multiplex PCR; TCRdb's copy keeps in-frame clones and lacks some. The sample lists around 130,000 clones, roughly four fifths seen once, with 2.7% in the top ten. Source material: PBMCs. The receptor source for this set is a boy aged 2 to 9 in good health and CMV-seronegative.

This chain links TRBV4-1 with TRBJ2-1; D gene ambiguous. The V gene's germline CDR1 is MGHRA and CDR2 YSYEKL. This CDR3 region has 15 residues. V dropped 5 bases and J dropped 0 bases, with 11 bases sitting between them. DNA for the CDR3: TGCGCCAGCAGCTCCCACACCCCCTCCTACAATGAGCAGTTCTTC. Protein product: CASSSHTPSYNEQFF.

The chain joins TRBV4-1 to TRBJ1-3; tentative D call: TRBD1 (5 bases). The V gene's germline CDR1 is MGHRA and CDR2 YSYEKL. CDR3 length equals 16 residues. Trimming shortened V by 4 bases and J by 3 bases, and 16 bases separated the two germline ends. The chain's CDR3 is CASSPGIFLDGNTIYF. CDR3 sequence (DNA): TGCGCCAGCAGCCCAGGGATTTTTCTAGATGGAAACACCATATATTTT.

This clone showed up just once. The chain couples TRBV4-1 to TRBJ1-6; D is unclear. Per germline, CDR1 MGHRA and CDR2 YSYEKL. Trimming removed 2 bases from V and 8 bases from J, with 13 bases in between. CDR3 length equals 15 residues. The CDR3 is CASSQNARNDSPLHF. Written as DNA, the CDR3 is TGCGCCAGCAGCCAAAACGCCAGGAACGATTCACCCCTCCACTTT.

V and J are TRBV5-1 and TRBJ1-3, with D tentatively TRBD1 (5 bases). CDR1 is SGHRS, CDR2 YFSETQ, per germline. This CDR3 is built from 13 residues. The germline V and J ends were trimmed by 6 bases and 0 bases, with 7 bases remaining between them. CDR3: CASKDISGNTIYF. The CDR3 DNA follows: TGCGCCAGCAAGGACATCTCTGGAAACACCATATATTTT.

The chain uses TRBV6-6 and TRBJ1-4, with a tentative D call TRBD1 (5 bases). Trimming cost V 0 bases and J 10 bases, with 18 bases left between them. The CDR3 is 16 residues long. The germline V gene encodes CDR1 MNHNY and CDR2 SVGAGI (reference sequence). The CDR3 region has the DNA TGTGCCAGCAGTTACTCGTCAGGGAGGGGAGGAGGAAAACTGTTTTTT. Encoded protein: CASSYSSGRGGGKLFF.

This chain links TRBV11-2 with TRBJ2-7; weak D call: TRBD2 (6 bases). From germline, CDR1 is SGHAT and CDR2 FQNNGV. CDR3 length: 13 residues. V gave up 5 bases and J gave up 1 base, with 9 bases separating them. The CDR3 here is CASSPRESYEQYF. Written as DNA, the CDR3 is TGTGCCAGCAGCCCCCGGGAGTCCTACGAGCAGTACTTC.

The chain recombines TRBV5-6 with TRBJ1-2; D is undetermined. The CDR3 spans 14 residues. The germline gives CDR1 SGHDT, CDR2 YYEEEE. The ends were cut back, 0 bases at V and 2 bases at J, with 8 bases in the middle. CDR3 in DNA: TGTGCCAGCAGCTTGGGTACAGCAAACTATGGCTACACCTTC. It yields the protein CASSLGTANYGYTF.

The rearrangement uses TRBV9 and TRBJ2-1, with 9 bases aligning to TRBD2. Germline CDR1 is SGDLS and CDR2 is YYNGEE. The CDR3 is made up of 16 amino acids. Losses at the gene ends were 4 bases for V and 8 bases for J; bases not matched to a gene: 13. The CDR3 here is CASSSQYSGSIDEQFF. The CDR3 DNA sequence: TGTGCCAGCAGCTCTCAGTATAGCGGGAGTATCGATGAGCAGTTCTTC.

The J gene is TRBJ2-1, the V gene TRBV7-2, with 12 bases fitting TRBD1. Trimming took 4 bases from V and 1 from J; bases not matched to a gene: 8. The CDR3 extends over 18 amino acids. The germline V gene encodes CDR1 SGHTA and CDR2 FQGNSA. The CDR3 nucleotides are TGTGCCAGCAGCTGGTCCCGGGACAGGGGGCAATCCTACAATGAGCAGTTCTTC. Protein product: CASSWSRDRGQSYNEQFF.

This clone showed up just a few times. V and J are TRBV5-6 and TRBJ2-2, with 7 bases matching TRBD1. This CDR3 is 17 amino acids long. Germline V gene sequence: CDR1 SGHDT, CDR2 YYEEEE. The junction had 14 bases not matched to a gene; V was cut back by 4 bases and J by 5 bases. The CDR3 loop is CASSPDRIAYPTGELFF. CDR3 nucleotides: TGTGCCAGCAGCCCGGACAGGATCGCCTATCCGACCGGGGAGCTGTTTTTT.

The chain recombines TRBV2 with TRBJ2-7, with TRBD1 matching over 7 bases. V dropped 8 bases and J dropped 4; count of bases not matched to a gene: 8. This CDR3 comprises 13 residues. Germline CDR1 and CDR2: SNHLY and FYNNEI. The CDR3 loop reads CASSDRARYEQYV. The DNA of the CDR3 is TGTGCCAGCTCTGACAGGGCACGGTACGAGCAGTACGTC.

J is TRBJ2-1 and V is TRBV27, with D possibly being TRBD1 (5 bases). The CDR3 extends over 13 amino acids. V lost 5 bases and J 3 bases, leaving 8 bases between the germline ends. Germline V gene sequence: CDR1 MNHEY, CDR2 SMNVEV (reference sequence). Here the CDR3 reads CASSLDSYNEQFF. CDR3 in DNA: TGTGCCAGCAGTCTTGACAGCTACAATGAGCAGTTCTTC.

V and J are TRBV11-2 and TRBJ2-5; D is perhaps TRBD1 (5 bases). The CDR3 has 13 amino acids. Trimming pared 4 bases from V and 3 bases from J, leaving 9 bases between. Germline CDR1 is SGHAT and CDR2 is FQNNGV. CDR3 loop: CASSSSREETQYF. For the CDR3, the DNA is TGTGCCAGCAGCTCGAGCAGGGAAGAGACCCAGTACTTC.

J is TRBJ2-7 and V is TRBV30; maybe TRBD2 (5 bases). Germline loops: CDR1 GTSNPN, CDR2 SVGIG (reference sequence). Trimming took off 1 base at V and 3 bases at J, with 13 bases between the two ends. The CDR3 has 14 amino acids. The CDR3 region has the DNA TGTGCCTGGAGTGATGGGCGGGTAGACTACGAGCAGTACGTC. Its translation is CAWSDGRVDYEQYV.

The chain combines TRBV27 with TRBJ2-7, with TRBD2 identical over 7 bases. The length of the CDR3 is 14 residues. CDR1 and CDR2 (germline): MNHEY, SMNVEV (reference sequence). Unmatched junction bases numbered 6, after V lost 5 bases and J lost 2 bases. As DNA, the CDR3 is TGTGCCAGCAGTGCTTTCGGGGGGACCTACGAGCAGTACGTC. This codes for CASSAFGGTYEQYV.

CDR3 in DNA: TGTGCCAGCAGGAAGGCGGCAGAATTTGAAAAACTGTTTTTT. This gives the protein CASRKAAEFEKLFF. The chain recombines TRBV2 with TRBJ1-4; D is unresolved. The CDR3 contains 14 residues. V lost 6 bases and J lost 7, with 15 bases in between. Per the germline V gene, CDR1 is SNHLY and CDR2 is FYNNEI.

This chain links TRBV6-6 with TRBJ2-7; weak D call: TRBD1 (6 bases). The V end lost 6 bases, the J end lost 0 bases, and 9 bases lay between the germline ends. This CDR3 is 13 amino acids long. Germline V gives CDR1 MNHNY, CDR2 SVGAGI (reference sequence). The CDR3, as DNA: TGTGCCAGCAGGCAGGACAGCTCCTACGAGCAGTACTTC. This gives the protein CASRQDSSYEQYF.

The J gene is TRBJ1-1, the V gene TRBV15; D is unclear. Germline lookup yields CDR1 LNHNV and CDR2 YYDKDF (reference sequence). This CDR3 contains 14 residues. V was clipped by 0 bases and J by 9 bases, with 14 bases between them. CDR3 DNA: TGTGCCACCAGCAGAGAATCGTCAGGAATACAAGCTTTCTTT. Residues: CATSRESSGIQAFF.

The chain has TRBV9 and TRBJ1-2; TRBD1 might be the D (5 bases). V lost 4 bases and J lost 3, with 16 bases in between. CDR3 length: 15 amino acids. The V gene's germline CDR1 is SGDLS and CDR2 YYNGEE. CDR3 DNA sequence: TGTGCCAGCAGCCCCTCGGGAGGGGCGGACTATGGCTACACCTTC. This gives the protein CASSPSGGADYGYTF.

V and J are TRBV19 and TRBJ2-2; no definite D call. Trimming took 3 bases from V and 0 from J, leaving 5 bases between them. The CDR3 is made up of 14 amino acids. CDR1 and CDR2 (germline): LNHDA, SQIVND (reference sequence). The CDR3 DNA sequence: TGTGCCAGTAGTATCCCAGCGAACACCGGGGAGCTGTTTTTT. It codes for CASSIPANTGELFF.

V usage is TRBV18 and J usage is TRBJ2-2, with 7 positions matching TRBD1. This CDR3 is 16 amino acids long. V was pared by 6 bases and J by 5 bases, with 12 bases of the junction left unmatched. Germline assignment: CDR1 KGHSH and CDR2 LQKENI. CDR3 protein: CASSWDTGDDTGELFF. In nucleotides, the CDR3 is TGTGCCAGCTCCTGGGATACAGGGGACGATACCGGGGAGCTGTTTTTT.

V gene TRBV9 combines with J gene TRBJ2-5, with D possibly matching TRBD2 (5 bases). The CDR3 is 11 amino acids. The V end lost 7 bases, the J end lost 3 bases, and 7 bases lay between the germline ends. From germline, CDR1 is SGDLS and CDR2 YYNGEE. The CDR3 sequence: CASPGKETQYF. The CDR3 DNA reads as TGTGCCAGCCCCGGGAAAGAGACCCAGTACTTC.

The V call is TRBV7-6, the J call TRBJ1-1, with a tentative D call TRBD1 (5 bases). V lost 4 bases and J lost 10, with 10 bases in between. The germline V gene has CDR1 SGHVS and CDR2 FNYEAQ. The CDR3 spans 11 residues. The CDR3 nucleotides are TGTGCCAGCAGCTGGGATAGGGGAGCTTTCTTT. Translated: CASSWDRGAFF.

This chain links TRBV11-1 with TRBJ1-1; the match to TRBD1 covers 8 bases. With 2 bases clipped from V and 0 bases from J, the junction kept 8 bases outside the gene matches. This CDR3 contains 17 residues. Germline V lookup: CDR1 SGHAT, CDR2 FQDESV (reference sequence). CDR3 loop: CASSLRQGFNMNTEAFF. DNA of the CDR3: TGTGCCAGCAGCTTAAGACAGGGGTTTAATATGAACACTGAAGCTTTCTTT.

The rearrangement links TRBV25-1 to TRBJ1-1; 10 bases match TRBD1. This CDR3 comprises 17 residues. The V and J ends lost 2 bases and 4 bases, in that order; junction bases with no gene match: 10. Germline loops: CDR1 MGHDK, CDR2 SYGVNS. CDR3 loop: CASSERQGAGRGTEAFF. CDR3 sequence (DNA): TGTGCCAGCAGTGAACGACAGGGGGCAGGACGGGGCACTGAAGCTTTCTTT.